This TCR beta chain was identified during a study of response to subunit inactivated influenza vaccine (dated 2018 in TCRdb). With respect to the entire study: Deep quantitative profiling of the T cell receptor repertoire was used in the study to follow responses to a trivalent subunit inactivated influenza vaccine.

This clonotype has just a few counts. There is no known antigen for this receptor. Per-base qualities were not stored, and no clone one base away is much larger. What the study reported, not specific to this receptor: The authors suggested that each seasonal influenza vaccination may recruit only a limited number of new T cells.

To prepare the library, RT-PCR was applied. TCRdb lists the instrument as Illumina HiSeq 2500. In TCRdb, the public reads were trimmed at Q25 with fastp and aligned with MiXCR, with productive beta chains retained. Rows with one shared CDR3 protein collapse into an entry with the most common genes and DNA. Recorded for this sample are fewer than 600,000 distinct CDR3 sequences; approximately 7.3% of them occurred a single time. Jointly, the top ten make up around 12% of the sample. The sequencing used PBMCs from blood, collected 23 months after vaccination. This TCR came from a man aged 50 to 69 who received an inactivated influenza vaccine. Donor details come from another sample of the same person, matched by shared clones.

Here is the DNA: TGTGCCAGTAGACGACAGACGAACACCGGGGAGCTGTTTTTT. Its translation is CASRRQTNTGELFF. The sequence links TRBV19 to TRBJ2-2; the D gene is perhaps TRBD1, from 5 matching bases. Between the V and J ends, shortened by 6 bases and 0 bases respectively, the junction contains 8 bases. The germline V gene encodes CDR1 LNHDA and CDR2 SQIVND (reference sequence). From the cysteine through the phenylalanine, the CDR3 covers 14 amino acids. The retained sequence is limited to the CDR3, 42 bases, with the frame set at the first base.